What follows is one T cell receptor beta chain and its context. Its antigen remains unidentified. Per germline, CDR1 MNHNS and CDR2 SASEGT. V shed 2 bases and J shed 0 bases, with 14 bases lying between them. There are 17 residues in the CDR3. The source of the sample is a study of Ad26.COV2.S vaccination and SARS-CoV-2 variants. Study-wide findings and caveats: Total T cell responses were possibly underestimated by TCR breadth and depth analyses. Across vaccine and placebo recipients, the breadth of non-spike TCRs was similar. Spike-specific TCR breadth ran higher among vaccine recipients than placebo recipients. After vaccination, substantial breadth of spike-specific CD8+ and CD4+ responses was reported.

Using immunoSEQ multiplex PCR, the repertoire was profiled, and TCRdb retains in-frame clones only, with some absent. The sample includes 300,000 to 450,000 clones, 90% to 95% of them seen just once. This TCR was recovered from a human donor who had recovered from COVID-19. Sequenced material: peripheral blood, taken after recovery from COVID-19. This chain joins TRBV6-1 and TRBJ1-5; D possibly corresponds to TRBD1 (6 bases). CDR3 residues: CASSEYWGAASNQPQHF. CDR3 DNA sequence: TGTGCCAGCAGTGAATATTGGGGGGCTGCTAGCAATCAGCCCCAGCATTTT.